These 18 T cell receptor beta chains were sequenced from one sample in a study of blood T cells in healthy people across ages. Then a second PCR, running about 6 to 11 cycles, was carried out with a sample-barcoded 5' primer and a J-beta primer mix. TCRdb processed the 5' RACE reads anew with MiXCR; each CDR3 protein has one entry. The repertoire holds over 1.5 million distinct CDR3 sequences, around half seen once, with approximately 2.1% in the top ten. The specimen was blood. These receptors were obtained from a woman aged 40 to 50 in good health.

This clonotype showed up just a few times. J is TRBJ2-1 and V is TRBV7-9; no definite D call. The germline V and J ends were trimmed by 6 bases and 0 bases, with 12 bases remaining between them. CDR3 length equals 15 residues. Germline lookup yields CDR1 SEHNR and CDR2 FQNEAQ (reference sequence). The CDR3 region is CASRFDASSYNEQFF. The CDR3 DNA reads as TGTGCCAGCAGGTTCGACGCGAGCTCCTACAATGAGCAGTTCTTC.

For the CDR3, the DNA is TGTGCCAGCAGTTTACCGGGGGGGCGAGCAGATACGCAGTATTTT. Translation gives CASSLPGGRADTQYF. This rearrangement joins TRBV12-3 or TRBV12-4 to TRBJ2-3, with 8 nucleotides matching TRBD2. V shed 2 bases, J shed 4 bases, and the junction held 5 bases outside the gene matches. The length of the CDR3 is 15 residues.

This clonotype was recorded a few times. This sequence joins TRBV6-6 and TRBJ2-5, with 9 bases fitting TRBD2. The CDR3 is made up of 13 amino acids. Trimming removed 7 bases from V and 2 bases from J; junction bases left unmatched: 2. Germline CDR1 MNHNY, CDR2 SVGAGI (reference sequence). CDR3 DNA: TGTGCCAGCACAGCGGGGGGTCAAGAGACCCAGTACTTC. Amino acid sequence: CASTAGGQETQYF.

This clonotype was detected only once. A much larger clone lies a single base off, so this may be a read error. The chain carries TRBV7-6 and TRBJ2-6, with D uncertain. CDR1 SGHVS and CDR2 FNYEAQ come from the germline V gene. There are 15 residues in the CDR3. The V gene lost 5 bases and the J gene lost 0 bases, with 8 bases spanning the gap. The CDR3 loop is CASSPFSSGANVLTF. The DNA of the CDR3 is TGTGCCAGCAGCCCTTTCTCCTCTGGGGCCAACGTCCTGACTTTC.

The genes are TRBV5-4 and TRBJ2-7, with D possibly matching TRBD2 (7 bases). The J call may be in error: the DNA end matches TRBJ2-5 better. The CDR3 extends over 16 amino acids. From germline, CDR1 is SGHNT and CDR2 YYREEE (reference sequence). The CDR3 DNA is TGTGCCAGCAGTGGCCGGGGGGCGAACCCCCAAGAGACCCAGTACTTC. Protein sequence: CASSGRGANPQETQYF.

This clonotype was detected a few times. V is TRBV6-4 and J is TRBJ2-3; the match to TRBD2 covers 10 bases. V gave up 5 bases and J gave up 5 bases; unmatched junction bases: 7. The CDR3 has 15 amino acids. Looked up from germline, CDR1 is MRHNA and CDR2 is SNTAGT. The CDR3 reads CASSPRLAGVDTQYF. CDR3 bases: TGTGCCAGCAGTCCCCGACTAGCGGGTGTAGATACGCAGTATTTT.

The rearrangement joins TRBV7-4 to TRBJ2-4, with 9 bases that match TRBD1. V shed 8 bases, J shed 2 bases, and the junction held 7 bases outside the gene matches. Germline V gene data show CDR1 as SGHVT and CDR2 as SQSDAQ. The CDR3 length is 15 residues. CDR3: CASGRDRASKNIQYF. CDR3 DNA sequence: TGTGCCAGCGGCCGGGACAGGGCCTCCAAAAACATTCAGTACTTC.

The chain couples TRBV5-1 to TRBJ1-2, with TRBD1 identical over 8 bases. V lost 5 bases and J lost 4; bases outside the gene matches: 19. The length of the CDR3 is 18 residues. CDR1 SGHRS and CDR2 YFSETQ come from the germline V gene. The chain's CDR3 is CASSWGTSRDRLAYGYTF. The CDR3 DNA follows: TGCGCCAGCAGTTGGGGAACTTCCCGGGACAGGTTAGCCTATGGCTACACCTTC.

Comment on this clonotype: The germline gene is not matched at one end of the junction; a read error may be the cause. The rearrangement joins TRBV7-2 to TRBJ2-5, with 7 positions matching TRBD1. The CDR3 runs to 15 residues. Germline CDR1 SGHTA, CDR2 FQGNSA. This CDR3 is CASSVATGSWETQYF. In DNA form, the CDR3 reads TGTGCCAGCAGCGTAGCGACAGGGTCTTGGGAGACCCAGTACTTC.

This clonotype was seen a few times. This chain's CDR3 is CSAVARRYTDTQYF. CDR3 in DNA: TGCAGTGCCGTAGCGCGGAGATACACAGATACGCAGTATTTT. The rearrangement uses TRBV20-1 and TRBJ2-3; tentative D call: TRBD2 (5 bases). Trimming cost V 6 bases and J 2 bases, with 15 bases left between them. Per germline, CDR1 DFQATT and CDR2 SNEGSKA (reference sequence). This CDR3 has 14 residues.

This chain joins TRBV7-2 and TRBJ1-1; TRBD1 aligns across 7 bases. Per germline, CDR1 SGHTA and CDR2 FQGNSA. The CDR3 loop spans 14 amino acids. The CDR3: CAKVYTTGSTEAFF. Here the CDR3 DNA reads TGTGCGAAAGTGTATACGACAGGGAGCACTGAAGCTTTCTTT.

This chain connects TRBV6-5 to TRBJ1-2, with D unclear. Germline V gene data show CDR1 as MNHEY and CDR2 as SVGAGI. Between the trimmed V and J ends, which lost 4 bases and 5 bases, there was a span of 14 bases. The length of the CDR3 is 14 residues. CDR3 bases: TGTGCCAGCAGTTCCCCCGGTATAGGGTATGGCTACACCTTC. Translation: CASSSPGIGYGYTF.

This clonotype was observed a few times. The chain couples TRBV4-1 to TRBJ2-4; D is uncertain. Germline values: CDR1 MGHRA, CDR2 YSYEKL. Trimming removed 0 bases at V and 13 bases at J, with 19 bases between. The CDR3 extends over 15 amino acids. CDR3 sequence (DNA): TGCGCCAGCAGCCAAGAATTGATTAGTTTACGTAAACAGTACTTC. Residues: CASSQELISLRKQYF.

This clonotype was picked up a small number of times. The rearrangement joins TRBV28 to TRBJ1-4, with TRBD1 as a possible D gene (5 bases). Germline V gives CDR1 MDHEN, CDR2 SYDVKM. The CDR3 runs 15 residues. The V and J ends lost 5 bases and 6 bases respectively, with 16 bases between them. The chain's CDR3 is CASSTGTVGHEKLFF. The CDR3 bases are TGTGCCAGCAGTACCGGGACGGTGGGACATGAAAAACTGTTTTTT.

The V and J genes are TRBV5-1 and TRBJ2-1, with D possibly TRBD1 on 5 matching bases. Germline V gene lookup returns CDR1 SGHRS and CDR2 YFSETQ. The CDR3 loop spans 14 amino acids. V was pared by 4 bases and J by 7 bases, with 15 bases between. This CDR3 is CASSPRPTENEQFF. CDR3 nucleotides: TGCGCCAGCAGCCCCCGACCGACAGAAAATGAGCAGTTCTTC.

CDR3 protein: CASSQIQGASYGYTF. CDR3 nucleotide sequence: TGTGCCAGCAGCCAAATACAGGGGGCGAGTTATGGCTACACCTTC. The chain has TRBV14 and TRBJ1-2; TRBD1 matches at 9 bases. This CDR3 has 15 residues. The V and J ends lost 2 bases and 5 bases, in that order; junction bases with no gene match: 6. CDR1 SGHDN and CDR2 FVKESK come from the germline V gene.

The chain combines TRBV2 with TRBJ2-6; D call uncertain. CDR3 length: 15 amino acids. V was shortened by 3 bases and J by 0 bases, with 6 bases between the two germline ends. Looked up from germline, CDR1 is SNHLY and CDR2 is FYNNEI. CDR3 protein: CASSDQSSGANVLTF. The CDR3 nucleotides are TGTGCCAGCAGTGACCAGAGCTCTGGGGCCAACGTCCTGACTTTC.

This clonotype was seen more than once but under ten times. The DNA for the CDR3 is TGCGCCAGCAGCCAAGATACTGTAACGAGCGGCTACACCTTC. Protein sequence: CASSQDTVTSGYTF. The chain uses TRBV4-3 and TRBJ1-2; no clear D. The germline gives CDR1 LGHNA, CDR2 YSLEER. CDR3 length: 14 residues. V dropped 0 bases and J dropped 8 bases, with 13 bases sitting between them.